This T cell receptor beta chain originates from a study of breast tumors, draining lymph nodes, adjacent tissues. Germline CDR1 reads SNHLY; CDR2 reads FYNNEI. Trimming at V came to 6 bases and at J to 0 bases, leaving 4 bases not matched to a gene. The CDR3 consists of 14 residues. TCRdb analysed the multiplex PCR reads with MiXCR anew, one entry per CDR3 protein. The sample shows about 22,000 distinct CDR3 sequences, about 64% of them seen only once. Sequencing used tumor-adjacent breast tissue. J is TRBJ2-7 and V is TRBV2; TRBD2 aligns across 8 bases. The clonotype was recovered from a female donor with breast cancer. Some clones in this sample may be carry-over from other donors' samples. The CDR3, as DNA: TGTGCCAGCAGGACCGGGACTAGCTCCTACGAGCAGTACTTC. It encodes CASRTGTSSYEQYF.